The 11 T cell receptor beta chains listed next were all sequenced from one sample in a study of blood T cell repertoires in COVID-19. The assay was immunoSEQ multiplex PCR, and TCRdb's table has in-frame clones only and misses some. Of about 440,000 clones in the sample, around 91% are singletons; the top ten hold less than 0.75%. Sequencing was carried out using PBMCs or T cells enriched from blood (not recorded which). Receptors were obtained from a man younger than 35 who had recovered from COVID-19.

This clone was picked up one time. The chain links TRBV5-1 to TRBJ2-3, with 9 bases that match TRBD2. The CDR3 is 15 amino acids. CDR1 is SGHRS and CDR2 is YFSETQ in the germline V gene. With 0 bases clipped from V and 2 bases from J, the junction kept 1 base outside the gene matches. For the CDR3, the DNA is TGCGCCAGCAGCTTGGGCGGGGGGGCCACAGATACGCAGTATTTT. It codes for CASSLGGGATDTQYF.

The CDR3 protein is CASRPGEGGSGQPQHF. The CDR3 DNA reads TGCGCCAGCCGACCGGGGGAGGGGGGCTCAGGGCAGCCCCAGCATTTT. The rearrangement links TRBV5-1 to TRBJ1-5; D is perhaps TRBD1 (6 bases). Trimming removed 7 bases at V and 7 bases at J, with 24 bases between. Germline V gene lookup returns CDR1 SGHRS and CDR2 YFSETQ. This CDR3 region has 16 residues.

This rearrangement joins TRBV5-4 to TRBJ2-3, with 9 bases that match TRBD2. This CDR3 contains 15 residues. Germline V gene sequence: CDR1 SGHNT, CDR2 YYREEE (reference sequence). Unmatched junction bases numbered 3, after V lost 2 bases and J lost 2 bases. The CDR3 protein is CASSFSGGPTDTQYF. The DNA for the CDR3 is TGTGCCAGCAGCTTTAGCGGGGGACCCACAGATACGCAGTATTTT.

The chain recombines TRBV28 with TRBJ1-2; D not resolved. Per germline, CDR1 MDHEN and CDR2 SYDVKM. V was pared by 5 bases and J by 1 base, with 11 bases between. The CDR3 contains 14 residues. The CDR3 reads CASSILESNYGYTF. The CDR3 DNA is TGTGCCAGCAGTATACTCGAGAGTAACTATGGCTACACCTTC.

V gene TRBV5-4 combines with J gene TRBJ1-1; D may be TRBD1 (5 bases). The CDR3 covers 13 residues. CDR1 is SGHNT, CDR2 YYREEE, per germline (reference sequence). V gave up 2 bases and J gave up 2 bases, with 7 bases separating them. CDR3 coding DNA: TGTGCCAGCAGCTTCGACAGAAACACTGAAGCTTTCTTT. It specifies CASSFDRNTEAFF.

This clone was detected once. This chain joins TRBV5-4 and TRBJ1-1, with D tentatively TRBD1 (5 bases). Germline V gene sequence: CDR1 SGHNT, CDR2 YYREEE (reference sequence). The length of the CDR3 is 14 residues. The V and J ends lost 7 bases and 3 bases respectively, with 16 bases between them. CDR3 residues: CASSRAGRDTEAFF. The CDR3, as DNA: TGTGCCAGCTCCAGGGCAGGACGGGACACTGAAGCTTTCTTT.

J is TRBJ2-4 and V is TRBV7-2; D not certain. Germline values: CDR1 SGHTA, CDR2 FQGNSA. This CDR3 contains 14 residues. The V end lost 1 base, the J end lost 5 bases, and 9 bases lay between the germline ends. CDR3 DNA: TGTGCCAGCAGCTTAGTCAATTGGCAAAACATTCAGTACTTC. Its protein is CASSLVNWQNIQYF.

The chain uses TRBV2 and TRBJ2-7; 8 bases line up with TRBD1. With V trimmed by 4 bases and J by 2 bases, 4 bases remained unmatched. Germline values: CDR1 SNHLY, CDR2 FYNNEI. This CDR3 is 14 amino acids long. The CDR3 DNA reads as TGTGCCAGCAGTGGGGGACAGGCGCCCTACGAGCAGTACTTC. Its translation: CASSGGQAPYEQYF.

The gene calls are TRBV10-3 and TRBJ1-2; TRBD1 aligns across 7 bases. The length of the CDR3 is 16 residues. CDR1 ENHRY and CDR2 SYGVKD come from the germline V gene. Germline trimming cut 10 bases from V and 0 bases from J; bases unmatched to any gene: 14. CDR3 coding DNA: TGTGCCACACGGGACAGACTACCCACAGCTAACTATGGCTACACCTTC. This codes for CATRDRLPTANYGYTF.

This chain uses TRBV27 with TRBJ1-5, with 8 bases lining up with TRBD1. CDR3 length: 15 amino acids. V shed 5 bases, J shed 5 bases, and the junction held 8 bases outside the gene matches. CDR1 MNHEY and CDR2 SMNVEV come from the germline V gene (reference sequence). The CDR3 DNA reads as TGTGCCAGCAGTACCGGACAGGGATGGGATCAGCCCCAGCATTTT. Translating it yields CASSTGQGWDQPQHF.

This clone was picked up one time. The chain couples TRBV19 to TRBJ2-5; 10 bases are shared with TRBD2. Germline CDR1 LNHDA, CDR2 SQIVND (reference sequence). There are 15 residues in the CDR3. Trimming cost V 3 bases and J 4 bases; bases outside gene matches: 5. CDR3 sequence reads: CASSIMSGRGETQYF. Here the CDR3 DNA reads TGTGCCAGTAGTATCATGAGCGGGAGGGGAGAGACCCAGTACTTC.